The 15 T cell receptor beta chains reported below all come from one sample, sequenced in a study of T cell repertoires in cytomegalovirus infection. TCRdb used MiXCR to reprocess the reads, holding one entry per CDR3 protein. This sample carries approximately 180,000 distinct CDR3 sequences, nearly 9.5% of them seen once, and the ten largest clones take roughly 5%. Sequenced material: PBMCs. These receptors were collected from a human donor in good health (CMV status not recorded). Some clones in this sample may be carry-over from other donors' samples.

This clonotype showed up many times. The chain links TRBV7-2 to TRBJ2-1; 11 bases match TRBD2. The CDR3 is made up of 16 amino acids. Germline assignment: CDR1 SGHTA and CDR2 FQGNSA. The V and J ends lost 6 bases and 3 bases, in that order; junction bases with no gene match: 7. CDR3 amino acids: CASRGILAGGYNEQFF. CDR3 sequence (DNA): TGTGCCAGCAGGGGCATCCTAGCGGGGGGCTACAATGAGCAGTTCTTC.

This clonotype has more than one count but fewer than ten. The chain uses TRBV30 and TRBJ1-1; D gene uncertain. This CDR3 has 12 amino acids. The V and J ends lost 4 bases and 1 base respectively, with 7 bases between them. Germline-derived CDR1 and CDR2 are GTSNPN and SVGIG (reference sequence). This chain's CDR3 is CAWKGGNTEAFF. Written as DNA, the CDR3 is TGTGCCTGGAAGGGTGGGAACACTGAAGCTTTCTTT.

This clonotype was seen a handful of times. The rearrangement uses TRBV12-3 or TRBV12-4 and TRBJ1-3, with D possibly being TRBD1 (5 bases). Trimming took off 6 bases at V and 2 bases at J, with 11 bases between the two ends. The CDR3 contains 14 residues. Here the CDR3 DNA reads TGTGCCAGCAGCGACGGGACGGCTGGAAACACCATATATTTT. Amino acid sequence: CASSDGTAGNTIYF.

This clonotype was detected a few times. The CDR3 DNA follows: TGTGCCATCAGTCCGGGACAGGGGATGAACACTGAAGCTTTCTTT. Its translation is CAISPGQGMNTEAFF. The gene calls are TRBV10-3 and TRBJ1-1, with 10 bases aligning to TRBD1. CDR1 ENHRY and CDR2 SYGVKD come from the germline V gene. The CDR3 runs 15 residues. The J segment lost 0 bases and the V segment lost 5 bases, leaving 3 bases of the junction unmatched.

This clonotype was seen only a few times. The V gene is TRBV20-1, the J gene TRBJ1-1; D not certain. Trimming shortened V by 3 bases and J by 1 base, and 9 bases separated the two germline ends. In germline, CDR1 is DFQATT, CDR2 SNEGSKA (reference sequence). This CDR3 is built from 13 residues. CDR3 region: CSARSSPNTEAFF. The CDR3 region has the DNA TGCAGTGCTAGGTCGTCCCCGAACACTGAAGCTTTCTTT.

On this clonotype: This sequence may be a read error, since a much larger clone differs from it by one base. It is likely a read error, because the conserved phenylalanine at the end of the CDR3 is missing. Here the CDR3 DNA reads TGTGCCAGCAGCCATCCCCCGGGAAGTGAGCAGTTCCTC. Amino acid sequence: CASSHPPGSEQFL. This chain connects TRBV11-1 to TRBJ2-1; tentatively, D is TRBD2 (5 bases). Trimming stripped 5 bases from V and 9 bases from J, with 14 bases between. This CDR3 is 13 amino acids long. Germline loops: CDR1 SGHAT, CDR2 FQDESV (reference sequence).

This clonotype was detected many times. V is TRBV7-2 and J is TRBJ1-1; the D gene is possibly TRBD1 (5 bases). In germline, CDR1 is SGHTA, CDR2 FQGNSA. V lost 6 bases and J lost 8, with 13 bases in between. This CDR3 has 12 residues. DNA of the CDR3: TGTGCCAGCAGTCTTATGGGACGGGAAGCTTTCTTT. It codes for CASSLMGREAFF.

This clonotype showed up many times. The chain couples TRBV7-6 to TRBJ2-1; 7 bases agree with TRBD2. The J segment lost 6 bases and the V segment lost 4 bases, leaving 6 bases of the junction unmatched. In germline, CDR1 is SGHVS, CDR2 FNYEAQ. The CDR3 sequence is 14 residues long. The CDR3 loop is CASSSTSWSNEQFF. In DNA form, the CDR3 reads TGTGCCAGCAGCTCGACTAGCTGGTCCAATGAGCAGTTCTTC.

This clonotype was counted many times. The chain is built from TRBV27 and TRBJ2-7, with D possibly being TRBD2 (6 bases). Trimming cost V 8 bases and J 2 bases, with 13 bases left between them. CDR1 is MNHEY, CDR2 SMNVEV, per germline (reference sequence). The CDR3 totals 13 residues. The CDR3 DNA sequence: TGTGCCAGCGCTCGCCAGCGGGCCTACGAGCAGTACTTC. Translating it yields CASARQRAYEQYF.

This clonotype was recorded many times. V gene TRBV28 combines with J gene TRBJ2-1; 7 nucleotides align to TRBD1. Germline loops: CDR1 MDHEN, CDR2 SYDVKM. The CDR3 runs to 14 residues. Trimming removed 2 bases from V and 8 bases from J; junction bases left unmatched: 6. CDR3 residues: CASSLSRGRDEQFF. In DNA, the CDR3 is TGTGCCAGCAGTTTAAGTAGGGGGCGTGATGAGCAGTTCTTC. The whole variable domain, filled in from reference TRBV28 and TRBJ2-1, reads DVKVTQSSRYLVKRTGEKVFLECVQDMDHENMFWYRQDPGLGLRLIYFSYDVKMKEKGDIPEGYSVSREKKERFSLILESASTNQTSMYLCASSLSRGRDEQFFGPGTRLTVL.

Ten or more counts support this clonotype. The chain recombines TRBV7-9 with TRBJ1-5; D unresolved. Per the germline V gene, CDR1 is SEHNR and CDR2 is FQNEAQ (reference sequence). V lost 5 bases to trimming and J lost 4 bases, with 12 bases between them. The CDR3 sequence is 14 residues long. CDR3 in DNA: TGTGCCAGCAGCCCCTCGACTGGAAATCAGCCCCAGCATTTT. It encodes CASSPSTGNQPQHF.

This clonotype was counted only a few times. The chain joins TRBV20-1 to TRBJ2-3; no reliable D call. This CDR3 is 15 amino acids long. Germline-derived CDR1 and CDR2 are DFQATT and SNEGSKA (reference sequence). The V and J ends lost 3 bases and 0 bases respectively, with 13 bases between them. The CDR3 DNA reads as TGCAGTGCTAGTCACCTAGACTTAAGCACAGATACGCAGTATTTT. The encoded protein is CSASHLDLSTDTQYF.

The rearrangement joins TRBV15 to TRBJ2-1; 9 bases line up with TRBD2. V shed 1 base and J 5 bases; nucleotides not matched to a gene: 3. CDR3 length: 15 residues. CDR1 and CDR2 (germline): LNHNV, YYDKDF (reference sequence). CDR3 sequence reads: CATSRGLAGHNEQFF. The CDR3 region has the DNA TGTGCCACCAGCAGAGGGCTAGCGGGGCACAATGAGCAGTTCTTC.

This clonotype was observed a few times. CDR3 DNA: TGTGCCAGCAGCCACCGCAATCAGCCCCAGCATTTT. Its protein is CASSHRNQPQHF. The chain carries TRBV14 and TRBJ1-5, with D unresolved. Germline V gene sequence: CDR1 SGHDN, CDR2 FVKESK. The length of the CDR3 is 12 residues. Trimming shortened V by 3 bases and J by 2 bases, and 2 bases separated the two germline ends. The full variable domain, in which reference TRBV14 and TRBJ1-5 provide the parts outside the CDR3, is EAGVTQFPSHSVIEKGQTVTLRCDPISGHDNLYWYRRVMGKEIKFLLHFVKESKQDESGMPNNRFLAERTGGTYSTLKVQPAELEDSGVYFCASSHRNQPQHFGDGTRLSIL.

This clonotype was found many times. The CDR3 spells CASSLTSRSYEQYF. The CDR3 region has the DNA TGTGCCAGCAGCTTAACTAGTCGTTCCTACGAGCAGTACTTC. The gene calls are TRBV7-2 and TRBJ2-7; TRBD2 is a possible D gene (5 bases). Trimming cost V 2 bases and J 1 base, with 9 bases left between them. There are 14 residues in the CDR3. CDR1 SGHTA and CDR2 FQGNSA come from the germline V gene.